This is a list of T cell receptor beta chains from one sample in a study of control samples from healthy donors and cancer patients. Repertoires were generated with immunoSEQ multiplex PCR, while TCRdb's copy carries only in-frame clones and drops some. The sample comprises 130,000 to 150,000 clones, roughly 94% of which are singletons, and more than 13% rests with the top ten. The material sequenced was PBMCs. Receptors were obtained from a man aged 55-75 years with colorectal cancer. Both conserved end residues are part of each CDR3. D genes are given only for firm matches. Rows may omit the clone size; those that give it use once, few, many or a size class.

d_call	clone_size	j_call	v_call	cdr3_nt	cdr3_aa
-	-	TRBJ1-5	TRBV19	TGTGCCAGTAGTATAGAGGCAGCCTCTAATCAGCCCCAGCATTTT	CASSIEAASNQPQHF
-	-	TRBJ1-2	TRBV6-5	TGTGCCAGCAGTTACACAGGAAACTATGGCTACACCTTC	CASSYTGNYGYTF
TRBD1	-	TRBJ1-4	TRBV18	TGTGCCAGCTCACAGGGACAGGGGCAGGAAAAACTGTTTTTT	CASSQGQGQEKLFF
TRBD1	once	TRBJ1-3	TRBV6-5	TGTGCCAGCACCTTGGACAGGGGGACGAACACCATATATTTT	CASTLDRGTNTIYF
-	-	TRBJ2-3	TRBV27	TGTGCCAGCAGTCCCCTATTCGGCCTTCGCACAGATACGCAGTATTTT	CASSPLFGLRTDTQYF
TRBD1	-	TRBJ1-2	TRBV5-1	TGCGCCAGCAGCTTGGGTCCCGTGGGGGACAGTTATGGCTACACCTTC	CASSLGPVGDSYGYTF
-	-	TRBJ1-5	TRBV2	TGTGCCAGCACCAGCGGACAGTATAGCAATCAGCCCCAGCATTTT	CASTSGQYSNQPQHF
TRBD1	-	TRBJ2-7	TRBV11-2	TGTGCCAGCAGCTCAGGACAGGGGGCGGGGGAGCAGTACTTC	CASSSGQGAGEQYF
-	once	TRBJ2-7	TRBV11-2	TGTGCCAGCAGCTTAGACTCGTACTCCTACGAGCAGTACTTC	CASSLDSYSYEQYF
-	-	TRBJ1-2	TRBV3-1/TRBV3-2	TGTGCCAGCAGCCAAGACTGGAACCTATATGGCTACACCTTC	CASSQDWNLYGYTF
TRBD1	-	TRBJ1-1	TRBV2	TGTGCCAGCAGTGCGACAGGGGGGAACACTGAAGCTTTCTTT	CASSATGGNTEAFF
-	-	TRBJ2-2	TRBV5-1	TGCGCCAGCAGCTTGGCAGGGGCGAACACCGGGGAGCTGTTTTTT	CASSLAGANTGELFF
TRBD1	-	TRBJ1-6	TRBV9	TGTGCCAGCAGCGTGGGGACAGGGAGTTCACCCCTCCACTTT	CASSVGTGSSPLHF
-	-	TRBJ2-4	TRBV5-4	TGTGCCAGCAAGCCTCAGGGATCCAAAAACATTCAGTACTTC	CASKPQGSKNIQYF
-	-	TRBJ2-7	TRBV5-5	TGTGCCAGCAGCTTGAGGTCCCGTGATCCCTACGAGCAGTACTTC	CASSLRSRDPYEQYF
-	-	TRBJ1-1	TRBV3-1/TRBV3-2	TGTGCCAGCAGCTGGTCTCGTAGGAACACTGAAGCTTTCTTT	CASSWSRRNTEAFF
TRBD1	-	TRBJ1-5	TRBV4-3	TGCGCCAGCAGCCAGTCCGCAGGGGGCCTTGGATTGGGTCAGCCCCAGCATTTT	CASSQSAGGLGLGQPQHF
-	-	TRBJ2-2	TRBV15	TGTGCCACCAGCAGAGAGGTGTCGGTCGGGGAGCTGTTTTTT	CATSREVSVGELFF
-	-	TRBJ1-1	TRBV28	TGTGCCAGCAGTTTATTCGGGGGGACCACTGAAGCTTTCTTT	CASSLFGGTTEAFF
-	few	TRBJ1-1	TRBV9	TGTGCCAGCAGCGTCAACTCCTCCCCATTTGAAGCTTTCTTT	CASSVNSSPFEAFF
TRBD2	-	TRBJ2-3	TRBV18	TGTGCCAGCTCACCACCAGTCGGGGGGGGAAGCACAGATACGCAGTATTTT	CASSPPVGGGSTDTQYF